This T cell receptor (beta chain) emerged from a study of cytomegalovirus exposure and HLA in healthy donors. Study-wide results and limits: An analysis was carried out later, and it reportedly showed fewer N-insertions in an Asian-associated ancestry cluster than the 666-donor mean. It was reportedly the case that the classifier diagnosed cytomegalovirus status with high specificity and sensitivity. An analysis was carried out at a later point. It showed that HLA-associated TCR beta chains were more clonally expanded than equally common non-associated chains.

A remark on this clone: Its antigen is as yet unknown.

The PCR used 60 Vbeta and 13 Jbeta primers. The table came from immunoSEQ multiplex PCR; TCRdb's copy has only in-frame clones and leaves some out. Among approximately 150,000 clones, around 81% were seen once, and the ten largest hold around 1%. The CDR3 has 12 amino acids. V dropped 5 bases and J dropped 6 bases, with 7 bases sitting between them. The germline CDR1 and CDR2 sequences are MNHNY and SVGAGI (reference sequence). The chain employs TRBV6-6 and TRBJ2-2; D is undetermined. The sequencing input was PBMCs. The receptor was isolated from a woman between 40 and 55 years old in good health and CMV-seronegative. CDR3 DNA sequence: TGTGCCAGCAGTAGGAGCCCCGGGGAGCTGTTTTTT. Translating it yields CASSRSPGELFF.